This T cell receptor beta chain came from a study of cytomegalovirus exposure and HLA in healthy donors. General study findings and limits: Judged likely to be a sequencing artifact was a cluster of highly shared sequence variants. The authors later found most CMV-associated TCR beta chains appeared HLA-restricted. It was reportedly the case that the classifier diagnosed cytomegalovirus status with high specificity and sensitivity.

With 60 Vbeta and 13 Jbeta primers, the PCR was carried out. Here immunoSEQ multiplex PCR was the method, and the copy in TCRdb shows in-frame clones only, minus some. This table holds some 150,000 clones, 77% found once. Worth noting for this clone: Its specificity is not known.

Germline V CDR1 and CDR2: SGHRS, YFSETQ. The germline V and J ends were trimmed by 0 bases and 4 bases, with 8 bases remaining between them. This CDR3 has 14 amino acids. Donors sampled were nominally healthy, though unrecorded immune exposures were likely. The sequencing input was PBMCs. The J gene is TRBJ2-1, the V gene TRBV5-1; D is unresolved. The TCR sequence derives from a male donor in good health and CMV-seronegative. CDR3 loop: CASSLDTRYNEQFF. As DNA, the CDR3 is TGCGCCAGCAGCTTGGACACCCGATACAATGAGCAGTTCTTC. Combining the CDR3 with reference TRBV5-1 and TRBJ2-1 gives the whole variable domain KAGVTQTPRYLIKTRGQQVTLSCSPISGHRSVSWYQQTPGQGLQFLFEYFSETQRNKGNFPGRFSGRQFSNSRSEMNVSTLELGDSALYLCASSLDTRYNEQFFGPGTRLTVL.